This T cell receptor (beta chain) was obtained from a study of PD-1 blockade in classical Hodgkin lymphoma (TCRdb year 2020). Some background on the complete study: Nivolumab dosing was 3 mg/kg intravenously every 2 weeks, continuing until either disease progression or unacceptable toxicity. To define a peripheral blood immune signature of response to PD-1 blockade in classical Hodgkin lymphoma, the study combined TCR beta sequencing with CyTOF.

V was cut back by 3 bases and J by 3 bases, leaving a gap of 20 bases between them. CDR1 and CDR2, looked up from the germline V gene, are SNHLY and FYNNEI. The CDR3 starts with the cysteine, ends with the phenylalanine, and has 17 residues. Only the CDR3 DNA stays, 51 bases, in frame from base 1. Points on this clone: Its antigen target is currently unknown. No much larger clonotype is one base removed from it; base qualities were not supplied.

Genomic DNA was extracted with the Qiagen DNeasy kit from unsorted PBMCs and from negatively selected CD4+ and CD8+ fractions. TCR beta CDR3 regions were amplified by immunoSEQ multiplex PCR using primers annealing to V and J segments. A synthetic immune receptor repertoire was used to minimize amplification bias, and remaining bias was computationally removed after sequencing. The authors' pipeline ran thus. Custom Python scripts were used to quantify repertoire diversity as the Shannon entropy index. Unsorted, CD4+ and CD8+ repertoires were analyzed separately, except for combined analyses in which CD4+ and CD8+ sequences were merged in silico. A clone was considered expanded if an increase in frequency of at least 2-fold after treatment relative to C1D1 was found, and a pseudocount of 0.5 was applied to clones undetected at baseline. Singleton clones were defined as clones with 0 or 1 copy at C1D1, and non-singleton clones were defined as clones with 2 or more copies. Clones expanded in unsorted samples were annotated as CD4+, CD8+ or unknown by matching protein sequences in sorted samples from the same patient. Diversity changes from C1D1 to C4D1 were tested in paired samples using Wilcoxon tests. Sourced from immuneACCESS, this table was stored by TCRdb with only in-frame sequences that have V and J called. A share of the clones is absent; for the studies checked, an unresolved V gene accounts for under half, and the remainder has no known explanation. Clone size and V and J calls were adopted from that table, with D and trimming inferred from the DNA. Present in this sample are roughly 140,000 clones, approximately 80% of which were seen just once. The ten largest account for roughly 9.2% of the sample.

The time point label corresponds to: cycle 2 day 1 (C2D1) of nivolumab. Every trial patient had relapsed following autologous stem cell transplantation, and prior brentuximab vedotin exposure was what differed among cohorts A, B and C. The trial cohort included 55 to 60 patients with relapsed/refractory classical Hodgkin lymphoma, and each patient had a best overall response of complete response, partial response or progressive disease. In the multi-cohort phase II CheckMate 205 trial, trial patients received single-agent nivolumab. An independent review committee assessed best overall response by applying the 2007 International Working Group response criteria. PBMCs from the trial were collected at three points: immediately before nivolumab initiation (C1D1), and during therapy at cycle 2 day 1 and cycle 4 day 1. Peripheral blood was collected in 8 mL Vacutainer Cell Preparation Tubes, from which PBMCs were isolated by centrifugation and then cryopreserved.

The paper's findings and limits, for the study overall: Baseline TCR diversity was reported to be lower in newly diagnosed patients than in healthy donors, and even lower in relapsed/refractory patients. Patients starting nivolumab less than 1 year after ASCT had lower diversity and were excluded from later analyses to avoid confounding by immune reconstitution. Trial patients achieving complete response had baseline diversity similar to newly diagnosed patients, whereas partial responders and progressors had significantly lower diversity. The study was limited to a single clinical trial cohort, and causes of repertoire differences, possibly disease activity or prior therapy, remained undefined. By C4D1, a significant rise was seen in CD4+ TCR diversity but not in CD8+ TCR diversity (p=0.0027 vs p=0.16), and the rise was most apparent among complete responders (p=0.02).

The sequence derives from a human donor with classical Hodgkin lymphoma. The sample was peripheral blood mononuclear cells (PBMCs), taken before the second cycle of nivolumab. The rearrangement combines TRBV2 with TRBJ2-5; TRBD2 is perhaps the D gene, given 6 matching bases. The bases are TGTGCCAGCAGTGACAGTACGGACTATTGGAGGAAAGAGACCCAGTACTTC. Its product reads: CASSDSTDYWRKETQYF.